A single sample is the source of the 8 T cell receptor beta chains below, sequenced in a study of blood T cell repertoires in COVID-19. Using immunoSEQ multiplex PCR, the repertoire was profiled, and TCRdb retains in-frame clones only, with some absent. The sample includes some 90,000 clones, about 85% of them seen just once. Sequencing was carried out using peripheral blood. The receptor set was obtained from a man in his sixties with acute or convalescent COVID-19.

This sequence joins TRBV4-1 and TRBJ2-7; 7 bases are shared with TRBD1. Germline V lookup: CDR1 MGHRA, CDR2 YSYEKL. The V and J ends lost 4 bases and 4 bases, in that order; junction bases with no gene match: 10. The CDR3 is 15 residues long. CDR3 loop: CASSPRGTVTYEQYF. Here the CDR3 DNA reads TGCGCCAGCAGCCCTCGTGGGACAGTCACTTACGAGCAGTACTTC.

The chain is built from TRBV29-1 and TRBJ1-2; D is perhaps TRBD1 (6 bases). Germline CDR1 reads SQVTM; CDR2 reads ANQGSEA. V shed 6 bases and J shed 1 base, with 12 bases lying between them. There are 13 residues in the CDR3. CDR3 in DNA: TGCAGCGTATCCAGGACAGATAACTATGGCTACACCTTC. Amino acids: CSVSRTDNYGYTF.

The CDR3 region has the DNA TGTGCCAGCAGCTTAGGCCGGTGGGCGTCCGGATTCTATGGCTACACCTTC. It codes for CASSLGRWASGFYGYTF. The rearrangement links TRBV13 to TRBJ1-2; D remains ambiguous. The CDR3 has 17 residues. CDR1 is PRHDT and CDR2 is FYEKMQ in the germline V gene (reference sequence). The V and J ends lost 0 bases and 4 bases respectively, with 18 bases between them.

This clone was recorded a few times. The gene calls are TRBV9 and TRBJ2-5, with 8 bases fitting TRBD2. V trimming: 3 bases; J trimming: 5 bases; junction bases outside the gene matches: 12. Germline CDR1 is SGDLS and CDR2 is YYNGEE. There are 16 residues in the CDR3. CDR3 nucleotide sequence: TGTGCCAGCAGCGCCCCAGTAAGCGGGAGTTATGAGACCCAGTACTTC. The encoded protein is CASSAPVSGSYETQYF.

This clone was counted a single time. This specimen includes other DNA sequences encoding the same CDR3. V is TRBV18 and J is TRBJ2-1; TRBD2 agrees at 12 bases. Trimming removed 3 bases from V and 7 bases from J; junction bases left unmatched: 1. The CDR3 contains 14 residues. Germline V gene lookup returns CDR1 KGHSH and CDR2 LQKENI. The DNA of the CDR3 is TGTGCCAGCTCACCGGGACTAGCGGGTAATGAGCAGTTCTTC. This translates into CASSPGLAGNEQFF. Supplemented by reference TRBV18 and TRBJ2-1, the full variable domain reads NAGVMQNPRHLVRRRGQEARLRCSPMKGHSHVYWYRQLPEEGLKFMVYLQKENIIDESGMPKERFSAEFPKEGPSILRIQQVVRGDSAAYFCASSPGLAGNEQFFGPGTRLTVL.

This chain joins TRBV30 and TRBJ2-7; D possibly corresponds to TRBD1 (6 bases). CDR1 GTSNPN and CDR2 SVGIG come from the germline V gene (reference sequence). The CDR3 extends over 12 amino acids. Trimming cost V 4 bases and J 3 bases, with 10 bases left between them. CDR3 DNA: TGTGCCTGGACCCAACAGGGCTACGAGCAGTACTTC. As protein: CAWTQQGYEQYF. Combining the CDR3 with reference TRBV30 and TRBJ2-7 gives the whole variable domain SQTIHQWPATLVQPVGSPLSLECTVEGTSNPNLYWYRQAAGRGLQLLFYSVGIGQISSEVPQNLSASRPQDRQFILSSKKLLLSDSGFYLCAWTQQGYEQYFGPGTRLTVT.

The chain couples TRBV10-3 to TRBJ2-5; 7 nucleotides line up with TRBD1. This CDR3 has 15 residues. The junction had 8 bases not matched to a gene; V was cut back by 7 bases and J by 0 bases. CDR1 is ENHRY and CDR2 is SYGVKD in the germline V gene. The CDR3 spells CAINNKGQYQETQYF. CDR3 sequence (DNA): TGTGCCATCAACAACAAGGGACAGTACCAAGAGACCCAGTACTTC.

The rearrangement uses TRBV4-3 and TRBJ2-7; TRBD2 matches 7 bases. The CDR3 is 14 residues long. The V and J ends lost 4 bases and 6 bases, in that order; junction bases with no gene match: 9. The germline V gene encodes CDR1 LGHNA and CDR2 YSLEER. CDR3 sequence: CASSPEGGSSEQYF. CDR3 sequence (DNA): TGCGCCAGCAGCCCAGAGGGCGGGAGCTCCGAGCAGTACTTC.